This note documents a single TCR beta chain sequence. The antigen is unknown. Clones were sequenced by immunoSEQ multiplex PCR, and TCRdb holds only the in-frame ones, with some missing. The top ten clones hold roughly 3.7% of a sample with about 98,000 clones, 70% to 90% of them seen once. The record originates from a study of cytomegalovirus exposure and HLA in healthy donors. Study-level results: Whilst most TCR sequences proved rare, a subset of public TCRs occurred across many donors.

This receptor was identified in a woman younger than 45 in good health and CMV-seronegative. The material sequenced was PBMCs.

For the CDR3, the DNA is TGTGCCAGCAGCCGGGGACTAGCGGGAGACTACAATGAGCAGTTCTTC. Protein product: CASSRGLAGDYNEQFF. The chain recombines TRBV28 with TRBJ2-1, with TRBD2 identical over 14 bases. The CDR3 loop spans 16 amino acids. V trimming: 6 bases; J trimming: 3 bases; junction bases outside the gene matches: 4. The germline V gene encodes CDR1 MDHEN and CDR2 SYDVKM. Full variable domain (remainder filled in from reference TRBV28 and TRBJ2-1): DVKVTQSSRYLVKRTGEKVFLECVQDMDHENMFWYRQDPGLGLRLIYFSYDVKMKEKGDIPEGYSVSREKKERFSLILESASTNQTSMYLCASSRGLAGDYNEQFFGPGTRLTVL.